These T cell receptor beta chains were read from a single sample in a study of untreated major depressive disorder. The data were produced by immunoSEQ multiplex PCR, yet TCRdb's version contains in-frame clones alone and is incomplete. Here the sample spans about 19,000 clones, about 92% being singletons. The material sequenced was CD4+ T cells from PBMCs. Receptors originate from a woman aged 40 to 49 with major depressive disorder. Each CDR3 is given with its conserved first and last residue. Each record gives: CDR3 protein, CDR3 DNA, D gene, V gene, J gene, clone size. The D gene is left open where the match is weak. A row's size may be missing; if present it is once, few, many or a size class.

CDR3aa: CASSEDNYNEQFF
CDR3nt: TGTGCCAGCAGTGAGGACAACTACAATGAGCAGTTCTTC
d_gene: NA
v_gene: TRBV2
j_gene: TRBJ2-1
abundance: NA

CDR3aa: CAWSAEGYNSPLHF
CDR3nt: TGTGCCTGGAGTGCGGAAGGGTATAATTCACCCCTCCACTTT
d_gene: NA
v_gene: TRBV30
j_gene: TRBJ1-6
abundance: NA

CDR3aa: CASSLGLAGGLVGTDTQYF
CDR3nt: TGTGCCAGCAGCCTCGGACTAGCGGGAGGGCTCGTCGGCACAGATACGCAGTATTTT
d_gene: TRBD2
v_gene: TRBV9
j_gene: TRBJ2-3
abundance: NA

CDR3aa: CASNPGRSSPNEKLFF
CDR3nt: TGTGCCAGCAATCCGGGGCGCTCCTCCCCTAATGAAAAACTGTTTTTT
d_gene: NA
v_gene: TRBV11-2
j_gene: TRBJ1-4
abundance: NA

CDR3aa: CASSLGGFGYTF
CDR3nt: TGTGCCAGCAGCTTAGGGGGGTTTGGCTACACCTTC
d_gene: NA
v_gene: TRBV7-3
j_gene: TRBJ1-2
abundance: NA

CDR3aa: CASRTSLDGELFF
CDR3nt: TGTGCCAGCAGGACTAGTTTGGACGGGGAGCTGTTTTTT
d_gene: NA
v_gene: TRBV21-1
j_gene: TRBJ2-2
abundance: NA

CDR3aa: CASSLSRRGNTEAFF
CDR3nt: TGTGCCAGCAGCTTATCGCGGCGGGGCAACACTGAAGCTTTCTTT
d_gene: NA
v_gene: TRBV5-6
j_gene: TRBJ1-1
abundance: NA

CDR3aa: CASSPPGLETQYF
CDR3nt: TGTGCCAGCAGCCCCCCGGGCCTAGAGACCCAGTACTTC
d_gene: NA
v_gene: TRBV6-5
j_gene: TRBJ2-5
abundance: NA

CDR3aa: CASSENSGMGQETQYF
CDR3nt: TGCGCCAGCAGTGAGAATAGCGGGATGGGGCAAGAGACCCAGTACTTC
d_gene: TRBD2
v_gene: TRBV10-1
j_gene: TRBJ2-5
abundance: NA

CDR3aa: CASSRWAGDIGFSGNTIYF
CDR3nt: TGTGCCAGCAGCCGATGGGCGGGGGACATTGGATTCTCTGGAAACACCATATATTTT
d_gene: NA
v_gene: TRBV14
j_gene: TRBJ1-3
abundance: NA

CDR3aa: CASSKQGAGTDTQYF
CDR3nt: TGTGCCAGCAGCAAACAGGGGGCTGGCACAGATACGCAGTATTTT
d_gene: NA
v_gene: TRBV21-1
j_gene: TRBJ2-3
abundance: NA

CDR3aa: CASVRGIVDQPQHF
CDR3nt: TGTGCCAGCGTTCGGGGTATCGTGGATCAGCCCCAGCATTTT
d_gene: NA
v_gene: TRBV6-1
j_gene: TRBJ1-5
abundance: NA

CDR3aa: CASSLVLSNEQFF
CDR3nt: TGTGCCAGCAGCTTGGTTCTCAGCAATGAGCAGTTCTTC
d_gene: NA
v_gene: TRBV7-2
j_gene: TRBJ2-1
abundance: NA

CDR3aa: CASSPGTGLGEKLFF
CDR3nt: TGTGCCAGCAGCCCCGGGACAGGGCTTGGGGAAAAACTGTTTTTT
d_gene: TRBD1
v_gene: TRBV5-5
j_gene: TRBJ1-4
abundance: NA

CDR3aa: CASSLRTEITTNEKLFF
CDR3nt: TGTGCCAGCAGCTTACGAACAGAAATAACAACTAATGAAAAACTGTTTTTT
d_gene: NA
v_gene: TRBV7-8
j_gene: TRBJ1-4
abundance: NA

CDR3aa: CASSDVGDRGRVLRNEQFF
CDR3nt: TGCGCCAGCAGTGATGTCGGGGACAGGGGTAGGGTATTGCGCAATGAGCAGTTCTTC
d_gene: TRBD1
v_gene: TRBV10-1
j_gene: TRBJ2-1
abundance: NA

CDR3aa: CASSPTLRGRRNQPQHF
CDR3nt: TGTGCCAGCAGCCCCACACTCAGGGGGCGGCGTAACCAGCCCCAGCATTTT
d_gene: TRBD1
v_gene: TRBV9
j_gene: TRBJ1-5
abundance: NA

CDR3aa: CASSLALYGYTF
CDR3nt: TGTGCCAGCAGCTTAGCTTTATATGGCTACACCTTC
d_gene: NA
v_gene: TRBV13
j_gene: TRBJ1-2
abundance: NA

CDR3aa: CASSAGQGTAEAFF
CDR3nt: TGTGCCAGCAGCGCCGGACAGGGGACAGCTGAAGCTTTCTTT
d_gene: TRBD1
v_gene: TRBV7-2
j_gene: TRBJ1-1
abundance: NA

CDR3aa: CASSPPFLGAGTEAFF
CDR3nt: TGTGCCAGCTCACCACCTTTCCTAGGGGCCGGGACTGAAGCTTTCTTT
d_gene: NA
v_gene: TRBV18
j_gene: TRBJ1-1
abundance: NA

CDR3aa: CASSELQGPGNTIYF
CDR3nt: TGTGCCAGCAGTGAACTACAGGGCCCTGGAAACACCATATATTTT
d_gene: NA
v_gene: TRBV6-1
j_gene: TRBJ1-3
abundance: NA

CDR3aa: CASSQDGRRENTIYF
CDR3nt: TGCGCCAGCAGCCAAGATGGGCGCAGGGAGAACACCATATATTTT
d_gene: NA
v_gene: TRBV4-1
j_gene: TRBJ1-3
abundance: NA

CDR3aa: CASSDQGTLGAEAFF
CDR3nt: TGCGCCAGCAGCGACCAAGGGACACTGGGCGCTGAAGCTTTCTTT
d_gene: NA
v_gene: TRBV5-1
j_gene: TRBJ1-1
abundance: once

CDR3aa: CASSPAVIWRNEQFF
CDR3nt: TGCGCCAGCAGCCCAGCGGTTATCTGGCGCAATGAGCAGTTCTTC
d_gene: NA
v_gene: TRBV5-1
j_gene: TRBJ2-1
abundance: NA

CDR3aa: CASSQDLPRGEQFF
CDR3nt: TGTGCCAGCAGCCAAGATCTCCCCAGGGGTGAGCAGTTCTTC
d_gene: NA
v_gene: TRBV4-2
j_gene: TRBJ2-1
abundance: NA

CDR3aa: CASSFTSNTEAFF
CDR3nt: TGTGCCAGCAGTTTCACTTCGAACACTGAAGCTTTCTTT
d_gene: NA
v_gene: TRBV5-6
j_gene: TRBJ1-1
abundance: NA

CDR3aa: CASNELDTQYF
CDR3nt: TGTGCCAGCAACGAGCTAGATACGCAGTATTTT
d_gene: NA
v_gene: TRBV2
j_gene: TRBJ2-3
abundance: NA

CDR3aa: CASSPGFPNQLQHF
CDR3nt: TGTGCCAGCAGCCCAGGGTTCCCCAATCAGCTCCAGCATTTT
d_gene: NA
v_gene: TRBV27
j_gene: TRBJ1-5
abundance: NA

CDR3aa: CASSSWVYSPLHF
CDR3nt: TGTGCCAGCAGCTCCTGGGTCTATTCACCCCTCCACTTT
d_gene: NA
v_gene: TRBV5-6
j_gene: TRBJ1-6
abundance: NA

CDR3aa: CASSVEGALINEQFF
CDR3nt: TGTGCCAGCAGCGTAGAAGGGGCCCTGATCAATGAGCAGTTCTTC
d_gene: NA
v_gene: TRBV9
j_gene: TRBJ2-1
abundance: NA

CDR3aa: CASSLSFLSNSPLHF
CDR3nt: TGTGCCAGCAGCTTAAGTTTTCTTTCCAATTCACCCCTCCACTTT
d_gene: NA
v_gene: TRBV13
j_gene: TRBJ1-6
abundance: NA

CDR3aa: CASSVVGGSSGNTIYF
CDR3nt: TGTGCCAGCAGCGTAGTCGGCGGGTCCTCTGGAAACACCATATATTTT
d_gene: NA
v_gene: TRBV9
j_gene: TRBJ1-3
abundance: NA

CDR3aa: CASSRGAGGNSDTQYF
CDR3nt: TGCGCCAGCAGCCGGGGCGCGGGGGGAAACTCGGATACGCAGTATTTT
d_gene: TRBD2
v_gene: TRBV5-1
j_gene: TRBJ2-3
abundance: NA

CDR3aa: CASSPKGQRMNTEAFF
CDR3nt: TGTGCCAGCAGCCCGAAGGGACAGCGCATGAACACTGAAGCTTTCTTT
d_gene: TRBD1
v_gene: TRBV5-4
j_gene: TRBJ1-1
abundance: NA

CDR3aa: CASSQEAILNSPLHF
CDR3nt: TGCGCCAGCAGCCAAGAAGCGATTTTAAATTCACCCCTCCACTTT
d_gene: NA
v_gene: TRBV4-1
j_gene: TRBJ1-6
abundance: NA